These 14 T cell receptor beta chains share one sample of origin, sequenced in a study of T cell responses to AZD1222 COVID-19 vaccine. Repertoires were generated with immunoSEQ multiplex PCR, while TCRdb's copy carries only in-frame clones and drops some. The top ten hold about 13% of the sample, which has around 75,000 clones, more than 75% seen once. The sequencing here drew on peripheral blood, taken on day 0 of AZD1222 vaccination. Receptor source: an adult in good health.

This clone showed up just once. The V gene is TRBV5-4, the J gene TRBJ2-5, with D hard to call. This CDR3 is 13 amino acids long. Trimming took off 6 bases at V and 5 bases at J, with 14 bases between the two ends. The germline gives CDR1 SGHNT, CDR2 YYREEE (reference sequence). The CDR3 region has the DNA TGTGCCAGCACCCTACCTGGGGATGAGACCCAGTACTTC. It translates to CASTLPGDETQYF.

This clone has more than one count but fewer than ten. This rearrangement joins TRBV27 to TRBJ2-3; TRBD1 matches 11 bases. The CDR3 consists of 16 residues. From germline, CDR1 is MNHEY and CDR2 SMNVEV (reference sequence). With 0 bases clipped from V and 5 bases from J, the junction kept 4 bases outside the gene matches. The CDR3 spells CASSLSGQGARDTQYF. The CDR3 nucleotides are TGTGCCAGCAGTTTATCAGGACAGGGGGCGAGAGATACGCAGTATTTT.

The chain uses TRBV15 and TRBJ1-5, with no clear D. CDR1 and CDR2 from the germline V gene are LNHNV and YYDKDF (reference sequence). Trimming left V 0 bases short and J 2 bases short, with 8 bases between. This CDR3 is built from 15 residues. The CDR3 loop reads CATSRDRVGNQPQHF. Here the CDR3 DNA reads TGTGCCACCAGCAGAGATCGAGTCGGCAATCAGCCCCAGCATTTT.

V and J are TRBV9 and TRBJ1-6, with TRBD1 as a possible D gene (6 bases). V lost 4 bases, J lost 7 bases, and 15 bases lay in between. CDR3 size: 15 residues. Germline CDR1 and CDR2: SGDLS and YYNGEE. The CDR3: CASSLTTGRNSPLHF. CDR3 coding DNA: TGTGCCAGCAGCCTTACAACAGGGCGAAATTCACCCCTCCACTTT.

The DNA of the CDR3 is TGTGCCAGCAGTTTAGGACAGAACTATGGCTACACCTTC. It translates to CASSLGQNYGYTF. The chain couples TRBV12-3 or TRBV12-4 to TRBJ1-2; D perhaps matches TRBD1 (5 bases). V lost 1 base and J lost 2, with 5 bases in between. This CDR3 is built from 13 residues.

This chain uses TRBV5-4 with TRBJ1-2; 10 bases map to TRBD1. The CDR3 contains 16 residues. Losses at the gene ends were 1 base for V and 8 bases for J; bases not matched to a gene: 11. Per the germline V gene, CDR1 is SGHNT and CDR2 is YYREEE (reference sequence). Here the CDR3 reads CASSLPWGQGSGGYTF. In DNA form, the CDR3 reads TGTGCCAGCAGCTTGCCTTGGGGACAGGGGAGTGGAGGCTACACCTTC.

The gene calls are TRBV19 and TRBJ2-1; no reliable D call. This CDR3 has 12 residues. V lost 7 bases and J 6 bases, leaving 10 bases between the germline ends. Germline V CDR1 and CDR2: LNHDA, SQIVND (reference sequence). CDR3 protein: CASKERPNEQFF. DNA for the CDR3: TGTGCCAGTAAGGAGCGACCCAATGAGCAGTTCTTC.

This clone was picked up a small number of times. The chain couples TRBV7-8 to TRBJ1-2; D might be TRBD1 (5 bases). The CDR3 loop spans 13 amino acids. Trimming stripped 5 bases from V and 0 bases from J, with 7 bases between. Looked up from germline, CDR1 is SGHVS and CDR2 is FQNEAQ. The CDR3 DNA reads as TGTGCCAGCAGCATGGGACCTAACTATGGCTACACCTTC. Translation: CASSMGPNYGYTF.

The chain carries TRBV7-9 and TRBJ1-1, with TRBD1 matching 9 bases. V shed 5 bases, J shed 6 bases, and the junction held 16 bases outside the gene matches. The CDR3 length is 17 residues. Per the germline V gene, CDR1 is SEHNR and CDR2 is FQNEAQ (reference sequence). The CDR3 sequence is CASSPPLGQGREAEAFF. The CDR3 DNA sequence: TGTGCCAGCAGCCCCCCCTTGGGACAGGGAAGGGAGGCTGAAGCTTTCTTT.

The CDR3 coding sequence is TGTGCCAGCAGCAGGCAGGGGTTCACTGAAGCTTTCTTT. Protein sequence: CASSRQGFTEAFF. The chain links TRBV14 to TRBJ1-1; D is perhaps TRBD1 (6 bases). Looked up from germline, CDR1 is SGHDN and CDR2 is FVKESK. V lost 5 bases and J lost 4, with 11 bases in between. This CDR3 contains 13 residues.

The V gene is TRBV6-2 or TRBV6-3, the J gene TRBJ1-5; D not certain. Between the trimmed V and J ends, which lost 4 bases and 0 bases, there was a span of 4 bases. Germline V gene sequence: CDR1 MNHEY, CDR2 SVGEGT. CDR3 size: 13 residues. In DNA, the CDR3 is TGTGCCAGCAGTTGGACTAGCAATCAGCCCCAGCATTTT. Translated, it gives CASSWTSNQPQHF.

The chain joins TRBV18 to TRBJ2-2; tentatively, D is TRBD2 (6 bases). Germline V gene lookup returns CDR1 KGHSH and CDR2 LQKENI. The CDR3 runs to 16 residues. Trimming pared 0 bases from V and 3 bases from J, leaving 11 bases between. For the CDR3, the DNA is TGTGCCAGCTCACCACCGGCGGGGCGCGACACCGGGGAGCTGTTTTTT. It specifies CASSPPAGRDTGELFF.

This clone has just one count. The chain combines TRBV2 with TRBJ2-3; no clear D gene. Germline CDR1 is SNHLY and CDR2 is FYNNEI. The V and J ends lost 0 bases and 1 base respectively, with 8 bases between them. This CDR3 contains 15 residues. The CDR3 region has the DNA TGTGCCAGCAGTGAAGCGGGTATGGGCACAGATACGCAGTATTTT. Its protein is CASSEAGMGTDTQYF.

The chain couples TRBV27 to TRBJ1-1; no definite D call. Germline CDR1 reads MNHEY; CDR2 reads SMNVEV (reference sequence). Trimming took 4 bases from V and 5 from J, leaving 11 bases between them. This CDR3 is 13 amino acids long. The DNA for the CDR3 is TGTGCCAGCAGTTCGGGGTTTTGGACTGAAGCTTTCTTT. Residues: CASSSGFWTEAFF.